The rows below give T cell receptor beta chains drawn from one sample of a study of CXCR3-negative and CXCR3-positive naive CD8 T cells. TCRdb derives one entry per CDR3 protein from the 5' RACE reads, leaving out DNA. Its table records around 6,800 distinct CDR3 sequences. Sequences were obtained from naive CXCR3+ CD8+ T cells from blood. These receptor sequences come from a human donor in good health. Some clones in this sample may be carry-over from other donors' samples. CDR3s include the opening cysteine and the closing phenylalanine or tryptophan. Clone size is not always given. Where it is, it says once, few, many or a class for expanded clones.

v_call,j_call,clone_size,cdr3_aa
TRBV27,TRBJ1-5,-,CASSRTGGLQPQHF
TRBV29-1,TRBJ2-1,-,CSVKGVVREGHNEQFF
TRBV11-2,TRBJ1-5,medium-sized,CASSFEGGVKGNQPQHF
TRBV29-1,TRBJ2-5,medium-sized,CSVHLAGDWETQYF
TRBV12-3/TRBV12-4,TRBJ2-3,medium-sized,CASSQPVDTQYF
TRBV12-3/TRBV12-4,TRBJ2-1,medium-sized,CASRRLGDNEQFF
TRBV24-1,TRBJ2-1,-,CATSDRGSQTYNEQFF
TRBV7-2,TRBJ2-1,-,CASSLLSDNEQFF
TRBV7-8,TRBJ2-7,medium-sized,CASSLFGPPGYEQYF
TRBV12-3/TRBV12-4,TRBJ2-2,medium-sized,CASSRLAGEFVAGELFF